The following is a T cell receptor (beta chain) sequence with its context. Its antigen is currently unknown. This specimen belongs to a study of glioma-infiltrating T cells after dendritic cell vaccination. Study-wide results and limits: Survival was not directly related to TCR clonality in these patients. Higher pretreatment TIL content predicted longer progression-free time and survival.

The immunoSEQ assay amplified TCRB CDR3 from up to roughly 2 ug DNA. Libraries were prepared by immunoSEQ multiplex PCR; TCRdb keeps only in-frame clonotypes and omits some of them. The repertoire has fewer than 75,000 clones, 81% of them found once; the top ten carry 6.5% to 10%. Per the germline V gene, CDR1 is SGDLS and CDR2 is YYNGEE. Trimming left V 2 bases short and J 8 bases short, with 11 bases between. The CDR3 extends over 13 amino acids. This rearrangement joins TRBV9 to TRBJ2-1; D is perhaps TRBD1 (5 bases). The material was blood, obtained before dendritic cell vaccination. This sequence was found in a human donor with glioblastoma. The CDR3 loop is CASSVSGLDEQFF. As DNA, the CDR3 is TGTGCCAGCAGCGTTTCAGGGCTCGATGAGCAGTTCTTC. The full variable domain, completed using reference TRBV9 and TRBJ2-1, is DSGVTQTPKHLITATGQRVTLRCSPRSGDLSVYWYQQSLDQGLQFLIQYYNGEERAKGNILERFSAQQFPDLHSELNLSSLELGDSALYFCASSVSGLDEQFFGPGTRLTVL.